This paragraph reports one T cell receptor (beta chain). The antigen is undetermined. The sample comes from a study of cytomegalovirus exposure and HLA in healthy donors. Study at large: In an earlier analysis, approximately 120 million unique TCR beta sequences were found from about 180 million T cells.

The study, taken as a whole, reports: In vitro testing confirmed a few CMV-associated chains as specific for CMV antigens.

Germline assignment: CDR1 LGHNT and CDR2 FRNRAP. This CDR3 region has 13 residues. V shed 6 bases, J shed 6 bases, and the junction held 8 bases outside the gene matches. It was with 60 Vbeta and 13 Jbeta primers that the PCR ran. Method: immunoSEQ multiplex PCR; TCRdb's copy keeps in-frame clones and lacks some. The table lists 210,000 or so clones, about 80% of them singletons. The sample taken for sequencing was PBMCs. The clonotype originates from a woman aged 40 to 55 in good health and CMV-seronegative. The J gene is TRBJ2-7, the V gene TRBV12-5; 7 nucleotides match TRBD2. The CDR3 loop reads CASGGDYSPEQYF. The DNA for the CDR3 is TGTGCTAGTGGGGGGGACTACTCCCCCGAGCAGTACTTC.